This T cell receptor (beta chain) was sequenced for a study of T cells in Graves' hyperthyroidism and ophthalmopathy. In germline, CDR1 is LNHNV, CDR2 YYDKDF (reference sequence). The ends were cut back, 0 bases at V and 7 bases at J, with 12 bases in the middle. The length of the CDR3 is 14 residues. The TCR beta CDR3 regions underwent amplification using RNA transcripts as the source. Using the HTBI primer set, a first-round RT-PCR was run on the TCR CDR3. Each CDR3 protein is one row after TCRdb ran MiXCR on the multiplex PCR reads. This sample has about 510,000 distinct CDR3 sequences; around 13% occur once, and the top ten carry approximately 15%.

The receptor was derived from a woman between 40 and 55 years old with Graves' hyperthyroidism. The specimen was blood. The chain recombines TRBV15 with TRBJ2-5; no clear D. This chain's CDR3 is CATSRDQDAGTQYF. CDR3 nucleotides: TGTGCCACCAGCAGAGATCAGGACGCCGGGACCCAGTACTTC.